The entry that follows covers one T cell receptor (beta chain) sequence. As yet, its antigen is unknown. When replicate PCRs were run on sorted subsets, they used around 0.2 ug DNA, approximately 27,000 T cell genomes. Libraries were prepared by immunoSEQ multiplex PCR; TCRdb keeps only in-frame clonotypes and omits some of them. The data contain millions of clones, roughly 96% of them singletons. The CDR3 is made up of 15 amino acids. Trimming took 2 bases from V and 7 from J; bases not matched to a gene: 4. Germline V lookup: CDR1 MDHEN, CDR2 SYDVKM. This record belongs to a study of shared clonotypes between healthy human individuals. Overall study results and limits: Estimated clonotype richness was generally higher in naive than memory subsets.

The sequenced sample consisted of naive CD4+ T cells sorted from blood. Subset noted: CD45RA+ positively selected. J is TRBJ1-6 and V is TRBV28; TRBD1 aligns across 8 bases. This receptor was taken from a man aged 18 to 35 in good health. The CDR3 DNA follows: TGTGCCAGCAGTTTAAGGGACAGGTGGAATTCACCCCTCCACTTT. Amino acids: CASSLRDRWNSPLHF. Combining the CDR3 with reference TRBV28 and TRBJ1-6 gives the whole variable domain DVKVTQSSRYLVKRTGEKVFLECVQDMDHENMFWYRQDPGLGLRLIYFSYDVKMKEKGDIPEGYSVSREKKERFSLILESASTNQTSMYLCASSLRDRWNSPLHFGNGTRLTVT.